The sequence of this TCR beta chain was determined in a study of CD8+CD57+ T cells in acquired aplastic anemia. The wider study: Average DNA yield from sorted CD4+ and CD8+ cells was about 3 ug. Among healthy donors, CD4+ cells averaged about 9.9 million reads. Study-wide points: Patients versus controls showed no significant CD8+ Simpson's diversity difference. About 30 CD8+ CDR3 sequences occurred in both the patients and the controls.

Germline-derived CDR1 and CDR2 are KGHDR and SFDVKD. The CDR3 has 16 amino acids. Trimming took 0 bases from V and 2 from J, leaving 7 bases between them. A remark on this clonotype: Its specificity is not known.

TCR beta VDJ and CDR3 profiling used genomic DNA as template. MiXCR was run by TCRdb on the reads, yielding one entry per CDR3 protein. The sample records about 140,000 distinct CDR3 sequences, around 41% being singletons. The sample taken for sequencing was sorted CD4+, CD8+, or CD8+CD57+ T cells (not recorded which) from PBMCs. This TCR came from a human donor in good health, serving as a control. The chain couples TRBV24-1 to TRBJ2-6; possible D gene TRBD1, 5 bases. CDR3 amino acids: CATSDLSRAGANVLTF. CDR3 coding DNA: TGTGCCACCAGTGATTTGAGCAGGGCTGGGGCCAACGTCCTGACTTTC.